The rows below give T cell receptor beta chains drawn from one sample of a study of T cells after yellow fever vaccination. MiXCR, run by TCRdb on the 5' RACE reads, gives a single entry per CDR3 protein. In the table there are a few hundred thousand distinct CDR3 sequences, approximately 13% of which are singletons. The specimen was CD4+ T cells sorted from PBMCs, collected 45 days after the yellow fever booster vaccination. All receptors come from a man aged 30-40 years who received the YFV17D yellow fever vaccine. CDR3s leave out the opening cysteine and the closing phenylalanine or tryptophan. The order of the fields is CDR3 protein, clone size, J gene, D gene, V gene. A D gene is named only where the DNA matches it firmly. Only part of the rows carry a size: once, few, many, or a class if the clone is expanded.

AWNAGVSYEQY	few	TRBJ2-7	.	TRBV30
SVDLTSYNEQF	.	TRBJ2-1	.	TRBV29-1
ASSEDSGYNEQF	few	TRBJ2-1	.	TRBV9
ASRRGNTEAF	few	TRBJ1-1	.	TRBV5-1
SVYTDQFSYEQY	many	TRBJ2-7	.	TRBV29-1
ASSPKSNSGYEQY	few	TRBJ2-7	.	TRBV5-5
ASSSTSGSSNEQY	few	TRBJ2-7	TRBD2	TRBV7-2
ASSQDITTVGEQY	few	TRBJ2-7	.	TRBV4-3
SADPSGRASGETQY	few	TRBJ2-5	TRBD2	TRBV20-1
AIRVGETQY	.	TRBJ2-5	.	TRBV10-3
ASSLDGLSTQSL	.	TRBJ2-7	.	TRBV7-2
AWGGQPPYEQY	.	TRBJ2-7	TRBD1	TRBV30
ASSPASNTGELF	.	TRBJ2-2	.	TRBV7-7
ASSQGAQGSYEQY	.	TRBJ2-7	.	TRBV3-1
SAHTGTGVETQY	few	TRBJ2-5	TRBD1	TRBV20-1
ASSQAGRGTSGIYNEQF	.	TRBJ2-1	TRBD2	TRBV3-1
ASSPRRTGIAKNIQY	few	TRBJ2-4	TRBD1	TRBV6-5
ASSQRGAWDEQF	few	TRBJ2-1	TRBD2	TRBV14
SAPSPTGMYHEQF	many	TRBJ2-1	.	TRBV20-1
ASSLGDERHPLIHQETQY	.	TRBJ2-5	.	TRBV11-2
ASSQKGVSYNEQF	few	TRBJ2-1	.	TRBV7-9
ASSFRQTGLAGTGELF	few	TRBJ2-2	TRBD2	TRBV12-3/TRBV12-4
ASSRGGERGRNEQY	.	TRBJ2-7	.	TRBV5-1
ASSRLANYNEQF	few	TRBJ2-1	TRBD2	TRBV7-2
SARPAAGFTDTQY	.	TRBJ2-3	.	TRBV20-1
ASKLADQETQY	few	TRBJ2-5	TRBD2	TRBV12-3/TRBV12-4
ASSYPPLAGGPGETQY	.	TRBJ2-5	TRBD2	TRBV6-5
ASTRAGDGTGTQY	few	TRBJ2-5	TRBD2	TRBV7-2
ASSNDRGGEKLF	few	TRBJ1-4	TRBD1	TRBV7-2